Listed here are 5 T cell receptor beta chains from one sample, sequenced in a study of T-cell reconstitution after alpha-beta-depleted transplantation in children. Preparation of the TCRbeta library involved a method that used unique molecular identifiers. TCRdb reprocessed the PCR reads with MiXCR, giving one entry per CDR3 protein. This table holds around 450,000 distinct CDR3 sequences, about 10% found once. The sample in question was PBMCs, obtained before TCRalphabeta/CD19-depleted stem cell transplant. All receptors come from a child aged 2-15 years with inherited bone marrow failure, due to receive a stem cell transplant.

This clonotype has only a few counts. The genes are TRBV18 and TRBJ1-6; D is possibly TRBD1 (6 bases). This CDR3 has 15 residues. V shed 3 bases and J shed 13 bases, with 19 bases lying between them. Germline CDR1 is KGHSH and CDR2 is LQKENI. CDR3 DNA: TGTGCCAGCTCACCGGCCGAGAACAGGGCCGGGCCCCTCCACTTT. Translating it yields CASSPAENRAGPLHF.

Comment on this clonotype: A much larger clone differs by one base, so this may be a read error. This chain connects TRBV28 to TRBJ2-1, with 9 nucleotides matching TRBD2. This CDR3 region has 19 residues. Germline V lookup: CDR1 MDHEN, CDR2 SYDVKM. The CDR3 loop is CACSSMTSGGPRSYNEQFF. DNA for the CDR3: TGTGCCTGCAGTTCCATGACTAGCGGAGGCCCCAGATCATACAATGAGCAGTTCTTC.

This clonotype has at least ten counts. V and J are TRBV5-1 and TRBJ1-2; TRBD1 matches 7 bases. Losses at the gene ends were 8 bases for V and 3 bases for J; bases not matched to a gene: 10. Per the germline V gene, CDR1 is SGHRS and CDR2 is YFSETQ. The CDR3 contains 14 residues. Here the CDR3 DNA reads TGCGCCAGGAGAAGGCTAGGGGGCGACTATGGCTACACCTTC. It is translated as CARRRLGGDYGYTF.

This clonotype has a handful of counts. V and J are TRBV20-1 and TRBJ2-7; D remains unclear. V shed 3 bases and J shed 2 bases, with 11 bases lying between them. CDR3 length: 13 amino acids. Germline CDR1 reads DFQATT; CDR2 reads SNEGSKA (reference sequence). CDR3 sequence reads: CSASGQPPYEQYF. In DNA, the CDR3 is TGCAGTGCTAGTGGCCAGCCTCCCTACGAGCAGTACTTC.

This clonotype was counted a few times. The chain combines TRBV6-1 with TRBJ2-1, with 9 bases identical to TRBD1. Per germline, CDR1 MNHNS and CDR2 SASEGT. V was pared by 1 base and J by 3 bases, with 10 bases of the junction left unmatched. The CDR3 spans 18 residues. CDR3 DNA sequence: TGTGCCAGCAGTGAAGGCTTCATGGGACAGGGACGCTACAATGAGCAGTTCTTC. Translating gives CASSEGFMGQGRYNEQFF.